This passage covers 27 T cell receptor beta chains from one sample sequenced in a study of PD-1 blockade in classical Hodgkin lymphoma. All patients relapsed after autologous stem cell transplantation, and brentuximab vedotin exposure varied. TCRdb's table, derived via immunoSEQ multiplex PCR, lists solely in-frame clones and lacks some. This sample has some 31,000 clones, with around 70% found just once. Source: peripheral blood mononuclear cells (PBMCs), taken before the second cycle of nivolumab. Receptors originate from a human donor with classical Hodgkin lymphoma.

The J gene is TRBJ2-1, the V gene TRBV5-1, with a weak D call TRBD1 (6 bases). Germline V gene lookup returns CDR1 SGHRS and CDR2 YFSETQ. The ends were cut back, 1 base at V and 6 bases at J, with 17 bases in the middle. CDR3 length equals 16 residues. This CDR3 reads CASSLNQGRQGNEQFF. CDR3 coding DNA: TGCGCCAGCAGCTTGAACCAGGGGCGCCAGGGCAATGAGCAGTTCTTC.

The chain is built from TRBV7-2 and TRBJ1-2, with D perhaps TRBD1 (5 bases). The ends were cut back, 0 bases at V and 7 bases at J, with 6 bases in the middle. The CDR3 consists of 12 residues. Germline CDR1 SGHTA, CDR2 FQGNSA. The CDR3 coding sequence is TGTGCCAGCAGCTTAGCCGGGGGTGGCTACACCTTC. The encoded protein is CASSLAGGGYTF.

V and J are TRBV5-6 and TRBJ1-5; D is unclear. The germline CDR1 and CDR2 sequences are SGHDT and YYEEEE. The CDR3 consists of 14 residues. V was pared by 2 bases and J by 7 bases, with 13 bases between. CDR3 loop: CASSFGGGDQPQHF. The DNA for the CDR3 is TGTGCCAGCAGCTTTGGAGGTGGTGACCAGCCCCAGCATTTT.

Worth noting for this clone: The junction shows a germline mismatch at one end, possibly a read error. The chain has TRBV28 and TRBJ1-5, with D unresolved. Germline V gene data show CDR1 as MDHEN and CDR2 as SYDVKM. There are 12 residues in the CDR3. The CDR3 spells CASNSEEYALYF. In nucleotides, the CDR3 is TGTGCCAGCAATTCCGAAGAGTACGCCCTCTATTTT.

The chain links TRBV5-4 to TRBJ2-7, with D uncertain. Germline V gene sequence: CDR1 SGHNT, CDR2 YYREEE (reference sequence). The germline V and J ends were trimmed by 1 base and 2 bases, with 7 bases remaining between them. This CDR3 has 13 amino acids. The CDR3 nucleotides read TGTGCCAGCAGCTTGAAACATACCTACGAGCAGTACTTC. Its protein product is CASSLKHTYEQYF.

This clone has more than one count but fewer than ten. V usage is TRBV18 and J usage is TRBJ1-1; tentatively, D is TRBD1 (5 bases). Deletions cut 2 bases from V and 7 bases from J, with 17 bases between. The CDR3 contains 15 residues. Germline CDR1 and CDR2: KGHSH and LQKENI. The CDR3 bases are TGTGCCAGCTCACCAGGAGGAGGCAGGGAAGGTGAAGCTTTCTTT. Translation: CASSPGGGREGEAFF.

V and J are TRBV19 and TRBJ2-5; D call uncertain. Germline V gene data show CDR1 as LNHDA and CDR2 as SQIVND (reference sequence). V was pared by 5 bases and J by 5 bases, with 18 bases between. There are 15 residues in the CDR3. CDR3: CASSPTWKRWETQYF. For the CDR3, the DNA is TGTGCCAGTAGTCCAACTTGGAAAAGATGGGAGACCCAGTACTTC. The variable domain in full, with the rest retrieved from reference TRBV19 and TRBJ2-5, is DGGITQSPKYLFRKEGQNVTLSCEQNLNHDAMYWYRQDPGQGLRLIYYSQIVNDFQKGDIAEGYSVSREKKESFPLTVTSAQKNPTAFYLCASSPTWKRWETQYFGPGTRLLVL.

This clone was recorded a few times. The CDR3 DNA reads as TGTGCCAGCCAAACCGTCTCTGGGGCCAACGTCCTGACTTTC. Translated, it gives CASQTVSGANVLTF. V is TRBV27 and J is TRBJ2-6; D call uncertain. The germline gives CDR1 MNHEY, CDR2 SMNVEV (reference sequence). V shed 8 bases and J shed 0 bases, with 8 bases lying between them. The CDR3 spans 14 residues.

The genes are TRBV2 and TRBJ1-6; possibly TRBD1 for D (5 bases). CDR3 length equals 15 residues. Germline V gene sequence: CDR1 SNHLY, CDR2 FYNNEI. With 7 bases removed from V and 7 bases from J, the gap between germline ends came to 17 bases. This chain's CDR3 is CASTPQGGDNSPLHF. DNA of the CDR3: TGTGCCAGCACTCCCCAGGGAGGCGACAATTCACCCCTCCACTTT. Using reference TRBV2 and TRBJ1-6 for the parts outside the CDR3, the full variable domain is EPEVTQTPSHQVTQMGQEVILRCVPISNHLYFYWYRQILGQKVEFLVSFYNNEISEKSEIFDDQFSVERPDGSNFTLKIRSTKLEDSAMYFCASTPQGGDNSPLHFGNGTRLTVT.

There are a few counts of this clone. This chain connects TRBV11-3 to TRBJ2-7; the D is unclear. V was pared by 9 bases and J by 2 bases, with 17 bases between. CDR3 length: 14 amino acids. Germline CDR1 SGHNT, CDR2 YENEEA. The DNA of the CDR3 is TGTGCCAGAACCTCTGGGGATGGGACCTACGAGCAGTACTTC. Translated, it gives CARTSGDGTYEQYF.

The chain couples TRBV2 to TRBJ1-2, with 10 bases identical to TRBD1. CDR3 length: 15 amino acids. The germline gives CDR1 SNHLY, CDR2 FYNNEI. Losses at the gene ends were 2 bases for V and 8 bases for J; bases not matched to a gene: 8. The CDR3 nucleotides read TGTGCCAGCAGTGAAAGAGGGACAGGGGAGCGGGGCTACACCTTC. Protein sequence: CASSERGTGERGYTF.

The V call is TRBV11-2, the J call TRBJ1-2, with D possibly matching TRBD1 (6 bases). The germline V and J ends were trimmed by 3 bases and 4 bases, with 9 bases remaining between them. The CDR3 consists of 13 residues. Germline CDR1 reads SGHAT; CDR2 reads FQNNGV. This CDR3 is CASSFGGPYGYTF. Written as DNA, the CDR3 is TGTGCCAGCAGCTTTGGGGGGCCCTATGGCTACACCTTC.

V gene TRBV19 combines with J gene TRBJ2-7; either TRBD1 or TRBD2 may fit D (5 bases each). This CDR3 spans 13 amino acids. Trimming shortened V by 3 bases and J by 2 bases, and 8 bases separated the two germline ends. Germline CDR1 reads LNHDA; CDR2 reads SQIVND (reference sequence). The CDR3 spells CASSIRDAYEQYF. CDR3 nucleotides: TGTGCCAGTAGTATTCGGGACGCCTACGAGCAGTACTTC. Full variable domain (remainder filled in from reference TRBV19 and TRBJ2-7): DGGITQSPKYLFRKEGQNVTLSCEQNLNHDAMYWYRQDPGQGLRLIYYSQIVNDFQKGDIAEGYSVSREKKESFPLTVTSAQKNPTAFYLCASSIRDAYEQYFGPGTRLTVT.

This chain connects TRBV9 to TRBJ2-1; no clear D. This CDR3 region has 15 residues. The germline V and J ends were trimmed by 4 bases and 0 bases, with 11 bases remaining between them. Germline V gene lookup returns CDR1 SGDLS and CDR2 YYNGEE. The CDR3 DNA follows: TGTGCCAGCAGCCCTTTTTTAAGCTCCTACAATGAGCAGTTCTTC. Amino acids: CASSPFLSSYNEQFF.

This clone appeared once. The CDR3 here is CASGFPRTGDTGELFF. The CDR3 region has the DNA TGTGCCAGCGGATTCCCCAGGACAGGGGACACCGGGGAGCTGTTTTTT. The chain joins TRBV9 to TRBJ2-2; TRBD1 aligns across 9 bases. Trimming removed 7 bases from V and 3 bases from J; junction bases left unmatched: 10. The length of the CDR3 is 16 residues. The germline gives CDR1 SGDLS, CDR2 YYNGEE.

The chain carries TRBV19 and TRBJ2-1, with 12 bases fitting TRBD2. Germline V gives CDR1 LNHDA, CDR2 SQIVND (reference sequence). The CDR3 loop spans 15 amino acids. The trim removed 1 base at V and 13 bases at J, leaving 8 bases unmatched. The CDR3 DNA sequence: TGTGCCAGTAGTATAGGGGGAGGACTAGCGGGGATCCAGTTCTTC. Translation: CASSIGGGLAGIQFF.

The chain has TRBV6-5 and TRBJ2-1; the D is unclear. The V gene lost 2 bases and the J gene lost 8 bases, with 7 bases spanning the gap. The CDR3 spans 12 residues. Germline CDR1 and CDR2: MNHEY and SVGAGI. CDR3 in amino acids: CASSYPADEQFF. The DNA of the CDR3 is TGTGCCAGCAGTTACCCCGCCGATGAGCAGTTCTTC.

The J gene is TRBJ2-2, the V gene TRBV7-9; D uncertain. The V end was cut by 3 bases, the J end by 3 bases, with 5 bases between. The CDR3 runs 13 residues. Germline CDR1 reads SEHNR; CDR2 reads FQNEAQ (reference sequence). The CDR3: CASSFHYTGELFF. The CDR3, as DNA: TGTGCCAGCAGCTTCCATTACACCGGGGAGCTGTTTTTT.

The V gene is TRBV13, the J gene TRBJ2-1, with D possibly matching TRBD2 (5 bases). Trimming pared 4 bases from V and 10 bases from J, leaving 14 bases between. CDR1 and CDR2 from the germline V gene are PRHDT and FYEKMQ (reference sequence). The CDR3 contains 13 residues. The CDR3: CASSSLAGGEQFF. The DNA of the CDR3 is TGTGCCAGCAGCTCATTAGCTGGAGGCGAGCAGTTCTTC.

Only a few counts were recorded for this clone. The chain employs TRBV2 and TRBJ2-7, with a possible D match to TRBD1 (5 bases). There are 13 residues in the CDR3. Trimming removed 7 bases from V and 7 bases from J, with 17 bases in between. Germline loops: CDR1 SNHLY, CDR2 FYNNEI. CDR3 amino acids: CASKGQGYQEQYF. CDR3 in DNA: TGTGCCAGCAAAGGGCAGGGATATCAGGAGCAGTACTTC.

The table lists this clone with a count of one. The chain employs TRBV6-1 and TRBJ2-2; unclear D gene. Trimming stripped 2 bases from V and 3 bases from J, with 7 bases between. There are 14 residues in the CDR3. Germline CDR1 is MNHNS and CDR2 is SASEGT. The CDR3 is CASSETGYTGELFF. DNA of the CDR3: TGTGCCAGCAGTGAAACGGGTTACACCGGGGAGCTGTTTTTT.

The CDR3 nucleotides read TGTGCCAGTAGTATGACAGGGATGAGGCAGCCCCAGCATTTT. It is translated as CASSMTGMRQPQHF. V and J are TRBV19 and TRBJ1-5; 7 nucleotides line up with TRBD1. Germline trimming cut 3 bases from V and 7 bases from J; bases unmatched to any gene: 6. This CDR3 contains 14 residues. The germline gives CDR1 LNHDA, CDR2 SQIVND (reference sequence).

This clone qualifies as medium-sized. V gene TRBV5-5 combines with J gene TRBJ2-7, with 7 bases identical to TRBD2. V was pared by 2 bases and J by 3 bases, with 2 bases of the junction left unmatched. The length of the CDR3 is 13 residues. Germline assignment: CDR1 SGHKS and CDR2 YYEKEE (reference sequence). CDR3 nucleotide sequence: TGTGCCAGCAGCTTTAGGGACTACTACGAGCAGTACTTC. Protein sequence: CASSFRDYYEQYF.

This clone has a handful of counts. The chain combines TRBV10-3 with TRBJ2-7; D is unclear. CDR3 length equals 12 residues. Trimming stripped 6 bases from V and 0 bases from J, with 6 bases between. Germline V gene data show CDR1 as ENHRY and CDR2 as SYGVKD. The CDR3 loop is CAIREDSYEQYF. The CDR3 bases are TGTGCCATCAGAGAGGACTCCTACGAGCAGTACTTC.

The rearrangement links TRBV7-3 to TRBJ1-1, with TRBD1 as a possible D gene (5 bases). Trimming pared 5 bases from V and 3 bases from J, leaving 10 bases between. CDR3 length: 13 residues. Germline V lookup: CDR1 SGHTA, CDR2 FQGTGA. The CDR3 region has the DNA TGTGCCAGCAGCCAACAGGCGCACACTGAAGCTTTCTTT. Its translation is CASSQQAHTEAFF. The whole variable domain, remainder taken from reference TRBV7-3 and TRBJ1-1, is GAGVSQTPSNKVTEKGKYVELRCDPISGHTALYWYRQSLGQGPEFLIYFQGTGAADDSGLPNDRFFAVRPEGSVSTLKIQRTERGDSAVYLCASSQQAHTEAFFGQGTRLTVV.

There are a few counts of this clone. The chain employs TRBV25-1 and TRBJ1-1; TRBD1 might be the D (5 bases). The CDR3 has 15 residues. Trimming removed 6 bases at V and 1 base at J, with 15 bases between. CDR1 is MGHDK, CDR2 SYGVNS, per germline. The CDR3: CASSPKIGGNTEAFF. The CDR3 nucleotides read TGTGCCAGCAGCCCCAAGATCGGGGGGAACACTGAAGCTTTCTTT. Full variable domain (remainder filled in from reference TRBV25-1 and TRBJ1-1): EADIYQTPRYLVIGTGKKITLECSQTMGHDKMYWYQQDPGMELHLIHYSYGVNSTEKGDLSSESTVSRIRTEHFPLTLESARPSHTSQYLCASSPKIGGNTEAFFGQGTRLTVV.

This clone has a single count. V gene TRBV11-1 combines with J gene TRBJ1-1; D call uncertain. Trimming cost V 5 bases and J 0 bases, with 13 bases left between them. Germline V gene lookup returns CDR1 SGHAT and CDR2 FQDESV (reference sequence). CDR3 length: 15 residues. The CDR3, as DNA: TGTGCCAGCAGCCTACGAGAGGTCTTGAACACTGAAGCTTTCTTT. This translates into CASSLREVLNTEAFF.